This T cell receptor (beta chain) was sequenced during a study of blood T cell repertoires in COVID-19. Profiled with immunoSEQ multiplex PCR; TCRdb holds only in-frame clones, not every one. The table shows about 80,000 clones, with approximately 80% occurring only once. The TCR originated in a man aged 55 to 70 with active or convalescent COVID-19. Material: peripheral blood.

The DNA for the CDR3 is TGTGCCAGCAGGGGGGGACAGGGTTTCACTGAAGCTTTCTTT. Amino acid sequence: CASRGGQGFTEAFF. This chain links TRBV6-5 with TRBJ1-1; 9 bases line up with TRBD1. Germline-derived CDR1 and CDR2 are MNHEY and SVGAGI. The CDR3 is 14 amino acids. The ends lost 6 bases at V and 4 bases at J; junction bases unmatched: 6.